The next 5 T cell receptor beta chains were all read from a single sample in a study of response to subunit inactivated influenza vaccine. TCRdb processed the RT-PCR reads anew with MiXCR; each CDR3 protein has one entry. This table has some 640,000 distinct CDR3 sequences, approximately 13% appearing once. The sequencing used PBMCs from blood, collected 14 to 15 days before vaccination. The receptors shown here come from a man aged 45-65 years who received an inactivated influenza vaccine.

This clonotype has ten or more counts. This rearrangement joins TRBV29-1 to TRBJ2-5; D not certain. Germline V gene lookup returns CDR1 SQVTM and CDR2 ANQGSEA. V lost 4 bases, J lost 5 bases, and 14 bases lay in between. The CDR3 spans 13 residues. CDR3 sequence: CSVGYRPGETQYF. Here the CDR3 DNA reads TGCAGCGTTGGGTACCGACCTGGGGAGACCCAGTACTTC. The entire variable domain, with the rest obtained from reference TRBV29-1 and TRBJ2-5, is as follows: SAVISQKPSRDICQRGTSLTIQCQVDSQVTMMFWYRQQPGQSLTLIATANQGSEATYESGFVIDKFPISRPNLTFSTLTVSNMSPEDSSIYLCSVGYRPGETQYFGPGTRLLVL.

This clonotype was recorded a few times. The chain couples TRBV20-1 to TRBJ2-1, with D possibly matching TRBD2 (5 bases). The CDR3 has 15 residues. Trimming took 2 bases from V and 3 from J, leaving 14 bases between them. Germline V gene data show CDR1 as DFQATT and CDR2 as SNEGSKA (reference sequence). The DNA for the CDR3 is TGCAGTGCTAGATACGGCGGGCGAGGCTACAATGAGCAGTTCTTC. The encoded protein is CSARYGGRGYNEQFF.

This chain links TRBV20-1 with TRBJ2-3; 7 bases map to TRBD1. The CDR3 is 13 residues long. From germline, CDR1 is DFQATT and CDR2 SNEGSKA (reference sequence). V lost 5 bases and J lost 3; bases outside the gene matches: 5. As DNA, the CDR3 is TGCAGTGCTTATGACAGGGCAACAGATACGCAGTATTTT. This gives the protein CSAYDRATDTQYF.

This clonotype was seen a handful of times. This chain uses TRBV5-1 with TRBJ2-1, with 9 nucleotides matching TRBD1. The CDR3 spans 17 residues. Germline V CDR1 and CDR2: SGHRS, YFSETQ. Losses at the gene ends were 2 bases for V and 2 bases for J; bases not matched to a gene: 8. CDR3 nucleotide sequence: TGCGCCAGCAGCTTCTTGTGGGACAGGGTAACCTACAATGAGCAGTTCTTC. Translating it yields CASSFLWDRVTYNEQFF.

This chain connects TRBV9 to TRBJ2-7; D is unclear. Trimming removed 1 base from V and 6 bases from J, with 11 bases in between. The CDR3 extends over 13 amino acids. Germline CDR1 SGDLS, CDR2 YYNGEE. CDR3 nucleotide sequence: TGTGCCAGCAGCGTATATCAAGCAGGCGAGCAGTACTTC. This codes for CASSVYQAGEQYF.